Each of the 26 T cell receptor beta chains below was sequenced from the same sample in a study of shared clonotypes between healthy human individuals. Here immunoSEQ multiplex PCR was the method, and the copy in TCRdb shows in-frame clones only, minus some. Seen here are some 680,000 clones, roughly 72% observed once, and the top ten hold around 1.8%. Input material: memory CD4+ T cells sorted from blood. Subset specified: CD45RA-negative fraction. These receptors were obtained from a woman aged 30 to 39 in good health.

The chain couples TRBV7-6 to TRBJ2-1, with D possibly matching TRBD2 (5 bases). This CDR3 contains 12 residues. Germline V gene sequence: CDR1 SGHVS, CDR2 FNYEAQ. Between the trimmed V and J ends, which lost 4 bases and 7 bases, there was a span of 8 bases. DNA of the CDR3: TGTGCCAGCAGCTCAAAGCGGAATGAGCAGTTCTTC. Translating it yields CASSSKRNEQFF.

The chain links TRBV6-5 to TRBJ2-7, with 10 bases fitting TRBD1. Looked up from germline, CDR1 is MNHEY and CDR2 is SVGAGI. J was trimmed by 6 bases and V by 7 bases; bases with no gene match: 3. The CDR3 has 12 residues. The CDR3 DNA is TGTGCCAGCAAGACAGGGGGCTCCGAGCAGTACTTC. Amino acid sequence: CASKTGGSEQYF.

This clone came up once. CDR3 in amino acids: CASSPTGGEKLFF. CDR3 nucleotides: TGCGCCAGCAGTCCAACAGGGGGTGAAAAACTGTTTTTT. The J gene is TRBJ1-4, the V gene TRBV10-1; 8 nucleotides align to TRBD1. Per the germline V gene, CDR1 is WNHNN and CDR2 is SYGVQD (reference sequence). Trimming at V came to 5 bases and at J to 7 bases, leaving 3 bases not matched to a gene. The CDR3 is 13 amino acids.

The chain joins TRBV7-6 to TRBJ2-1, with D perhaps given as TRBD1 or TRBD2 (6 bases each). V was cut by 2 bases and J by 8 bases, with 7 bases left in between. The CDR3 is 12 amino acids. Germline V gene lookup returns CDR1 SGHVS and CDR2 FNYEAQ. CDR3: CASSLRGDEQFF. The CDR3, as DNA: TGTGCCAGCAGCTTAAGGGGGGATGAGCAGTTCTTC.

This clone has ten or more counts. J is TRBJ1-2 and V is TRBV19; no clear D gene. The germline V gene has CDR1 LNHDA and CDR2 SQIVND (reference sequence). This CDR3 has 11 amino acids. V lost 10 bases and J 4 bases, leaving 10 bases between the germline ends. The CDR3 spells CATRHGYGYTF. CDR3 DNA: TGTGCCACCAGACACGGCTATGGCTACACCTTC. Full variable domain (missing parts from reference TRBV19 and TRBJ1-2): DGGITQSPKYLFRKEGQNVTLSCEQNLNHDAMYWYRQDPGQGLRLIYYSQIVNDFQKGDIAEGYSVSREKKESFPLTVTSAQKNPTAFYLCATRHGYGYTFGSGTRLTVV.

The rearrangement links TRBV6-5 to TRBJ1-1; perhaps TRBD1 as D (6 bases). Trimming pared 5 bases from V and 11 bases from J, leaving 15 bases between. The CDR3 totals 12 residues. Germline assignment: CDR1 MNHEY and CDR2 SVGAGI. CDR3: CASSLRGNAAFF. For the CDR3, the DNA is TGTGCCAGCAGTCTTAGGGGGAATGCGGCTTTCTTT.

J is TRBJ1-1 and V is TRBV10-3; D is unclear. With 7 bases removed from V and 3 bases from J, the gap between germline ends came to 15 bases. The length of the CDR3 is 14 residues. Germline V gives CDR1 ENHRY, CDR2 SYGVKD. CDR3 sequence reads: CAIKRVGGDTEAFF. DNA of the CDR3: TGTGCCATCAAACGGGTGGGAGGCGACACTGAAGCTTTCTTT.

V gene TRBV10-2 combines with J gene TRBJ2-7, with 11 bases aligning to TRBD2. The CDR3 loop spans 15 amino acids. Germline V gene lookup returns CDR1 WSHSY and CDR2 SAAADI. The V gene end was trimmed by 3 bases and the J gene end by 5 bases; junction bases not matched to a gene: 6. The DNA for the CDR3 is TGCGCCAGCAGTGAAAGGGCTAGCGGGAGGAACGAGCAGTACTTC. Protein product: CASSERASGRNEQYF.

DNA of the CDR3: TGTGCCAGCAGCTCTAGACCGACTAATCAGCCCCAGCATTTT. Translated: CASSSRPTNQPQHF. The chain carries TRBV5-4 and TRBJ1-5; the D is unclear. The V gene's germline CDR1 is SGHNT and CDR2 YYREEE (reference sequence). Trimming stripped 3 bases from V and 4 bases from J, with 11 bases between. This CDR3 contains 14 residues. Full variable domain (missing parts from reference TRBV5-4 and TRBJ1-5): ETGVTQSPTHLIKTRGQQVTLRCSSQSGHNTVSWYQQALGQGPQFIFQYYREEENGRGNFPPRFSGLQFPNYSSELNVNALELDDSALYLCASSSRPTNQPQHFGDGTRLSIL.

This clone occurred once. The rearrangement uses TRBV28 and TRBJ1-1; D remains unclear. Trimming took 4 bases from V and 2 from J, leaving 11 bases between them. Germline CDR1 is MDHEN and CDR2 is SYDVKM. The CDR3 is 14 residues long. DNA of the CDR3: TGTGCCAGCAGTTACGGGGTTTCCAACACTGAAGCTTTCTTT. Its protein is CASSYGVSNTEAFF. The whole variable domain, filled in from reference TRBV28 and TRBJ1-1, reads DVKVTQSSRYLVKRTGEKVFLECVQDMDHENMFWYRQDPGLGLRLIYFSYDVKMKEKGDIPEGYSVSREKKERFSLILESASTNQTSMYLCASSYGVSNTEAFFGQGTRLTVV.

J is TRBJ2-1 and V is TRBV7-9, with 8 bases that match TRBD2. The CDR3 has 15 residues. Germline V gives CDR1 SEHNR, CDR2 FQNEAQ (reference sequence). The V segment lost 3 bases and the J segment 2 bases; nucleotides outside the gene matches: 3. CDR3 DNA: TGTGCCAGCAGCTTTAGCGGGATCACCTACAATGAGCAGTTCTTC. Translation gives CASSFSGITYNEQFF. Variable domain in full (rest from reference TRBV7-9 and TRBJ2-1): DTGVSQNPRHKITKRGQNVTFRCDPISEHNRLYWYRQTLGQGPEFLTYFQNEAQLEKSRLLSDRFSAERPKGSFSTLEIQRTEQGDSAMYLCASSFSGITYNEQFFGPGTRLTVL.

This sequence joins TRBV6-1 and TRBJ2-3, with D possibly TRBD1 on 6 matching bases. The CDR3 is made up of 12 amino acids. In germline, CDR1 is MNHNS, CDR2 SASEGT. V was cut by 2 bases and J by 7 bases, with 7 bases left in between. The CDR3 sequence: CASSEQGHTQYF. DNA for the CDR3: TGTGCCAGCAGTGAACAGGGGCATACGCAGTATTTT.

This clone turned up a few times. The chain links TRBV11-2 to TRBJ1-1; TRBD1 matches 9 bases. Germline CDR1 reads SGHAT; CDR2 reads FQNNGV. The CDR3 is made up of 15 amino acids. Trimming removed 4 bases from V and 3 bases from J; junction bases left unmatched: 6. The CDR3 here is CASSSYRGHDTEAFF. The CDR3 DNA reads TGTGCCAGCAGCTCATACAGGGGGCACGACACTGAAGCTTTCTTT. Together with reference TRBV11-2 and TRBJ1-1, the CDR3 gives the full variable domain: EAGVAQSPRYKIIEKRQSVAFWCNPISGHATLYWYQQILGQGPKLLIQFQNNGVVDDSQLPKDRFSAERLKGVDSTLKIQPAKLEDSAVYLCASSSYRGHDTEAFFGQGTRLTVV.

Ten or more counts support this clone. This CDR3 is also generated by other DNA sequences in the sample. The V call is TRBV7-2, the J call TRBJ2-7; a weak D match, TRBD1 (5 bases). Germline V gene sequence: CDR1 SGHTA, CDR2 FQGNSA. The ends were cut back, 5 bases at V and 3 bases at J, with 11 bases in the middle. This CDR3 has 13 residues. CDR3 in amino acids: CASSLPQVYEQYF. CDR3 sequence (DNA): TGTGCCAGCAGCCTGCCACAGGTCTACGAGCAGTACTTC.

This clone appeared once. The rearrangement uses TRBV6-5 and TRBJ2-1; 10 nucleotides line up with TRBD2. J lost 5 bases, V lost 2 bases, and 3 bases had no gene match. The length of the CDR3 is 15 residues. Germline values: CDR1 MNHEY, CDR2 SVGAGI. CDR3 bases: TGTGCCAGCAGTTACCCCGGGACTAGCGACAATGAGCAGTTCTTC. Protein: CASSYPGTSDNEQFF.

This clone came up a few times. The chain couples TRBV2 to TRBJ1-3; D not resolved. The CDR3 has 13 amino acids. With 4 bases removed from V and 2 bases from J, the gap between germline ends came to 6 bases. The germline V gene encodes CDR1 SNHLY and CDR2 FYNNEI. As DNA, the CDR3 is TGTGCCAGCAGTGCCCCCGCTGGAAACACCATATATTTT. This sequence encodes CASSAPAGNTIYF.

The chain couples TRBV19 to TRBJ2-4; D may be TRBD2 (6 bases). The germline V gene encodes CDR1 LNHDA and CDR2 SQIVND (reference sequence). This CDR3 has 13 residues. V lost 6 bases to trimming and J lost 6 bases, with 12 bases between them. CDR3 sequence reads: CASRTGAGNIQYF. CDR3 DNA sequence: TGTGCCAGTAGGACGGGAGCGGGAAACATTCAGTACTTC.

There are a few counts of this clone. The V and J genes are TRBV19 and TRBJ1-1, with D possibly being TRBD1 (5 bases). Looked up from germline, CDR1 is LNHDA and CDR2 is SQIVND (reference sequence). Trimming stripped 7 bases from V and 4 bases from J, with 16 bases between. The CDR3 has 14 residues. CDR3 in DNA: TGTGCCAGTACGGGCGTCAGGGTGAGCACTGAAGCTTTCTTT. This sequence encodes CASTGVRVSTEAFF.

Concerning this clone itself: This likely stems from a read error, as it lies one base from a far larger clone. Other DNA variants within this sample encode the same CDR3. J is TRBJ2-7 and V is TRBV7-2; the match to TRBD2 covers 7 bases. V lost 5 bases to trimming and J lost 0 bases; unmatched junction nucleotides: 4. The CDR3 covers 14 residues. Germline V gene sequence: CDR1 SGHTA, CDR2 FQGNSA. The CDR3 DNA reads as TGTGCCAGCAGCACACAGCGGGACTCCTACGAGCAGTACTTC. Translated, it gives CASSTQRDSYEQYF.

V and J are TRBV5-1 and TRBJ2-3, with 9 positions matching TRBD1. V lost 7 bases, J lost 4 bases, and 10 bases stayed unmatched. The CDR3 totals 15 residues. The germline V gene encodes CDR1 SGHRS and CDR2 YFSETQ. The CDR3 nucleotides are TGCGCCAGCGGTATTAAACAGGGGGCCGCAGATACGCAGTATTTT. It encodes CASGIKQGAADTQYF.

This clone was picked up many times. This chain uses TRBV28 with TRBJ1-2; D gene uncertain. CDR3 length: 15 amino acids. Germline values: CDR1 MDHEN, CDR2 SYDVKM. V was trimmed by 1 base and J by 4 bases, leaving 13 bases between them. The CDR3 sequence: CASSLSSSRPYGYTF. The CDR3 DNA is TGTGCCAGCAGTTTATCCTCTAGCAGGCCCTATGGCTACACCTTC.

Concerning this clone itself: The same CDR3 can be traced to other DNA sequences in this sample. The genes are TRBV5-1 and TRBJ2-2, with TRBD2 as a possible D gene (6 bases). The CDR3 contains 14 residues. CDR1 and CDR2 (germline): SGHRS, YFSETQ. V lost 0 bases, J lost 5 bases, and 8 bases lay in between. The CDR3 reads CASSLVGGTGELFF. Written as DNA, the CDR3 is TGCGCCAGCAGCTTGGTTGGAGGGACCGGGGAGCTGTTTTTT.

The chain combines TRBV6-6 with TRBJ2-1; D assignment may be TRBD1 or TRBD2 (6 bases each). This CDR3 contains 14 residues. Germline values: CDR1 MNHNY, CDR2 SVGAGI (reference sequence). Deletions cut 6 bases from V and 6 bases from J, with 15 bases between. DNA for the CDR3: TGTGCCAGCAGGGGTACGGGGGCGGCCAATGAGCAGTTCTTC. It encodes CASRGTGAANEQFF.

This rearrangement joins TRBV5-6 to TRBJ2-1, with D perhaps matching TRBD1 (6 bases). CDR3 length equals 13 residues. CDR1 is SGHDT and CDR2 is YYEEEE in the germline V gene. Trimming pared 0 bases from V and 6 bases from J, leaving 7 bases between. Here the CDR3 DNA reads TGTGCCAGCAGCTTGGGGACAGTCAATGAGCAGTTCTTC. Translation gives CASSLGTVNEQFF.

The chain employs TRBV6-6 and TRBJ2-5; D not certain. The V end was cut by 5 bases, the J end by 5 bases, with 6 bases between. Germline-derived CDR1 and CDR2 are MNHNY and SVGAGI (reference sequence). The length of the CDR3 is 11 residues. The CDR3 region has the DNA TGTGCCAGCAGTCTCCTCGAGACCCAGTACTTC. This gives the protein CASSLLETQYF.

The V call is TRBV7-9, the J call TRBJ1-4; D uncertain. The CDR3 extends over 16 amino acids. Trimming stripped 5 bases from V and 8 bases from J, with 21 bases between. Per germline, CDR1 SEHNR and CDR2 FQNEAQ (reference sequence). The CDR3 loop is CASSPPNDPDPEKLFF. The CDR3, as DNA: TGTGCCAGCAGCCCACCCAATGACCCCGATCCCGAAAAACTGTTTTTT.